Presented here are 27 T cell receptor beta chains from one specimen sequenced in a study of shared clonotypes between healthy human individuals. Measured with immunoSEQ multiplex PCR; TCRdb has only the in-frame clones, and not every one. Of 650,000 to 800,000 clones listed, about 90% are singletons. In the naive CD8 group, cells lacked CD45RO and were positively selected for CCR7, so terminally differentiated effector memory CD45RA+ cells were left out. Sequenced sample: naive CD8+ T cells sorted from blood. Receptor source: a young man in good health.

The genes are TRBV27 and TRBJ2-1; D call uncertain. CDR1 and CDR2 (germline): MNHEY, SMNVEV (reference sequence). The CDR3 runs 14 residues. The V end lost 2 bases, the J end lost 5 bases, and 10 bases lay between the germline ends. The CDR3, as DNA: TGTGCCAGCAGTTTAAAGGATTACCACAATGAGCAGTTCTTC. Translated, it gives CASSLKDYHNEQFF.

The genes are TRBV4-1 and TRBJ1-5; D call uncertain. V gave up 1 base and J gave up 0 bases, with 7 bases separating them. From germline, CDR1 is MGHRA and CDR2 YSYEKL. The CDR3 spans 15 residues. The CDR3 DNA follows: TGCGCCAGCAGCCAAGCCTGGGGTAGCAATCAGCCCCAGCATTTT. It encodes CASSQAWGSNQPQHF.

The V gene is TRBV29-1, the J gene TRBJ2-4, with D uncertain. V was pared by 7 bases and J by 5 bases, with 12 bases between. CDR1 and CDR2 from the germline V gene are SQVTM and ANQGSEA. This CDR3 is built from 12 residues. As DNA, the CDR3 is TGCAGCGGTCTATACCTTGAAAACATTCAGTACTTC. Translating gives CSGLYLENIQYF. Variable domain in full (rest from reference TRBV29-1 and TRBJ2-4): SAVISQKPSRDICQRGTSLTIQCQVDSQVTMMFWYRQQPGQSLTLIATANQGSEATYESGFVIDKFPISRPNLTFSTLTVSNMSPEDSSIYLCSGLYLENIQYFGAGTRLSVL.

The chain has TRBV4-3 and TRBJ2-7, with 9 bases aligning to TRBD1. Germline-derived CDR1 and CDR2 are LGHNA and YSLEER. V shed 4 bases, J shed 5 bases, and the junction held 9 bases outside the gene matches. The CDR3 spans 15 residues. CDR3 DNA: TGCGCCAGCAGCCGCGGGACAGGGTCAATGAACGAGCAGTACTTC. Its translation: CASSRGTGSMNEQYF.

For this clone: The germline gene is not matched at one end of the junction; a read error may be the cause. The gene calls are TRBV7-7 and TRBJ1-2; D unresolved. Looked up from germline, CDR1 is SSHAT and CDR2 is FNYEAQ (reference sequence). This CDR3 comprises 10 residues. CDR3 nucleotide sequence: TGTGCTAGCACCTCCGTGGGCTACACCTTC. Translation gives CASTSVGYTF.

V is TRBV7-6 and J is TRBJ2-7; TRBD1 is a possible D gene (5 bases). The CDR3 spans 15 residues. Germline loops: CDR1 SGHVS, CDR2 FNYEAQ. Trimming took 5 bases from V and 1 from J, leaving 15 bases between them. The DNA of the CDR3 is TGTGCCAGCAGCCCGAAAGGGGCTTTATCCTACGAGCAGTACTTC. The encoded protein is CASSPKGALSYEQYF.

The V gene is TRBV4-3, the J gene TRBJ1-4; D is perhaps TRBD1 (5 bases). The CDR3 is made up of 16 amino acids. CDR1 is LGHNA and CDR2 is YSLEER in the germline V gene. V lost 2 bases and J lost 0, with 10 bases in between. The CDR3 reads CASSQRDLATNEKLFF. The CDR3 DNA reads as TGCGCCAGCAGCCAAAGGGACCTGGCAACTAATGAAAAACTGTTTTTT.

This chain links TRBV7-9 with TRBJ2-1; TRBD2 matches 7 bases. V gave up 1 base and J gave up 8 bases; unmatched junction bases: 11. Germline V gene sequence: CDR1 SEHNR, CDR2 FQNEAQ (reference sequence). The length of the CDR3 is 16 residues. The CDR3 DNA reads as TGTGCCAGCAGCTTAGTGAGGGCGGGAGTCGGCCATGAGCAGTTCTTC. It is translated as CASSLVRAGVGHEQFF.

The J gene is TRBJ1-2, the V gene TRBV4-1; D remains ambiguous. Deletions cut 3 bases from V and 6 bases from J, with 26 bases between. The CDR3 sequence is 18 residues long. Germline CDR1 reads MGHRA; CDR2 reads YSYEKL. The chain's CDR3 is CASSQRNAVGPTVNGYTF. CDR3 bases: TGCGCCAGCAGCCAGAGAAACGCAGTGGGTCCGACCGTTAATGGCTACACCTTC.

The chain combines TRBV11-2 with TRBJ2-5, with 10 bases matching TRBD2. Germline CDR1 and CDR2: SGHAT and FQNNGV. The V and J ends lost 5 bases and 4 bases, in that order; junction bases with no gene match: 10. This CDR3 contains 16 residues. CDR3 DNA sequence: TGTGCCAGCAGCAAATCTAGCGGGAGTGGTCGAGAGACCCAGTACTTC. Translation gives CASSKSSGSGRETQYF. Using reference TRBV11-2 and TRBJ2-5 for the parts outside the CDR3, the full variable domain is EAGVAQSPRYKIIEKRQSVAFWCNPISGHATLYWYQQILGQGPKLLIQFQNNGVVDDSQLPKDRFSAERLKGVDSTLKIQPAKLEDSAVYLCASSKSSGSGRETQYFGPGTRLLVL.

The chain employs TRBV7-2 and TRBJ2-1; TRBD2 matches 10 bases. V dropped 6 bases and J dropped 1; count of bases not matched to a gene: 6. Germline CDR1 and CDR2: SGHTA and FQGNSA. The CDR3 is 16 amino acids. CDR3 amino acids: CASRPKLAGSYNEQFF. DNA of the CDR3: TGTGCCAGCAGACCCAAACTAGCGGGATCCTACAATGAGCAGTTCTTC. Full variable domain (remainder filled in from reference TRBV7-2 and TRBJ2-1): GAGVSQSPSNKVTEKGKDVELRCDPISGHTALYWYRQSLGQGLEFLIYFQGNSAPDKSGLPSDRFSAERTGGSVSTLTIQRTQQEDSAVYLCASRPKLAGSYNEQFFGPGTRLTVL.

In its sample, this clone was seen a few times. This chain uses TRBV7-9 with TRBJ2-1, with 7 nucleotides matching TRBD2. J was trimmed by 5 bases and V by 5 bases; bases with no gene match: 12. Germline V gene data show CDR1 as SEHNR and CDR2 as FQNEAQ (reference sequence). The CDR3 covers 16 residues. This chain's CDR3 is CASSGPGTMPNNEQFF. The CDR3 nucleotides are TGTGCCAGCAGCGGCCCCGGGACTATGCCGAACAATGAGCAGTTCTTC. Full variable domain (remainder filled in from reference TRBV7-9 and TRBJ2-1): DTGVSQNPRHKITKRGQNVTFRCDPISEHNRLYWYRQTLGQGPEFLTYFQNEAQLEKSRLLSDRFSAERPKGSFSTLEIQRTEQGDSAMYLCASSGPGTMPNNEQFFGPGTRLTVL.

This chain uses TRBV2 with TRBJ2-1; the D is unclear. The CDR3 is made up of 11 amino acids. CDR1 is SNHLY and CDR2 is FYNNEI in the germline V gene. V was clipped by 11 bases and J by 6 bases, with 11 bases between them. The CDR3 coding sequence is TGTGCCCAACTAACCGGCAATGAGCAGTTCTTC. Residues: CAQLTGNEQFF. Looking up the rest from reference TRBV2 and TRBJ2-1 gives the full variable domain: EPEVTQTPSHQVTQMGQEVILRCVPISNHLYFYWYRQILGQKVEFLVSFYNNEISEKSEIFDDQFSVERPDGSNFTLKIRSTKLEDSAMYFCAQLTGNEQFFGPGTRLTVL.

V and J are TRBV19 and TRBJ2-7, with 7 bases lining up with TRBD2. The trim removed 6 bases at V and 0 bases at J, leaving 5 bases unmatched. This CDR3 comprises 14 residues. Germline V gene lookup returns CDR1 LNHDA and CDR2 SQIVND (reference sequence). CDR3 coding DNA: TGTGCCAGTAGGTCTAGCGGAGGCTCCTACGAGCAGTACTTC. As protein: CASRSSGGSYEQYF. Supplemented by reference TRBV19 and TRBJ2-7, the full variable domain reads DGGITQSPKYLFRKEGQNVTLSCEQNLNHDAMYWYRQDPGQGLRLIYYSQIVNDFQKGDIAEGYSVSREKKESFPLTVTSAQKNPTAFYLCASRSSGGSYEQYFGPGTRLTVT.

The chain couples TRBV10-3 to TRBJ2-1; 7 bases align to TRBD2. Looked up from germline, CDR1 is ENHRY and CDR2 is SYGVKD. This CDR3 contains 16 residues. Trimming cost V 1 base and J 0 bases; bases outside gene matches: 3. CDR3 nucleotide sequence: TGTGCCATCAGTGAGTTGGGGGAGGGCTCCTACAATGAGCAGTTCTTC. Amino acids: CAISELGEGSYNEQFF.

The chain couples TRBV4-3 to TRBJ2-2, with unresolved D. The CDR3 has 16 amino acids. V lost 1 base and J 0 bases, leaving 9 bases between the germline ends. The germline V gene encodes CDR1 LGHNA and CDR2 YSLEER. DNA for the CDR3: TGCGCCAGCAGCCAAGTCCGGGTTACGAACACCGGGGAGCTGTTTTTT. It encodes CASSQVRVTNTGELFF.

The genes are TRBV2 and TRBJ2-7; TRBD2 might be the D (6 bases). CDR1 is SNHLY and CDR2 is FYNNEI in the germline V gene. The CDR3 has 12 residues. Trimming removed 10 bases at V and 3 bases at J, with 13 bases between. CDR3 sequence reads: CATGLTFYEQYF. The CDR3 coding sequence is TGTGCCACCGGACTAACTTTCTACGAGCAGTACTTC.

The chain combines TRBV27 with TRBJ2-1, with TRBD1 identical over 7 bases. V gave up 5 bases and J gave up 3 bases; unmatched junction bases: 7. The CDR3 runs to 15 residues. Germline lookup yields CDR1 MNHEY and CDR2 SMNVEV (reference sequence). CDR3 sequence (DNA): TGTGCCAGCAGTCTAATCGGGACAGTCTACAATGAGCAGTTCTTC. Translated, it gives CASSLIGTVYNEQFF.

This clone was observed a single time. The chain recombines TRBV7-8 with TRBJ1-2, with 7 nucleotides matching TRBD1. The CDR3 totals 18 residues. V lost 5 bases to trimming and J lost 5 bases; unmatched junction nucleotides: 20. Looked up from germline, CDR1 is SGHVS and CDR2 is FQNEAQ. The CDR3 sequence is CASSRPRTGVDAVYGYTF. CDR3 bases: TGTGCCAGCAGCCGACCTCGAACAGGGGTTGATGCTGTATATGGCTACACCTTC.

As concerns this clone: Other DNA sequences in this sample translate to the same CDR3. The chain couples TRBV20-1 to TRBJ2-5, with unresolved D. CDR1 DFQATT and CDR2 SNEGSKA come from the germline V gene (reference sequence). There are 11 residues in the CDR3. The ends were cut back, 6 bases at V and 5 bases at J, with 10 bases in the middle. CDR3: CSARSRETQYF. Here the CDR3 DNA reads TGCAGTGCACGTTCCAGGGAGACCCAGTACTTC.

The CDR3: CASSPSPLNFYGYTF. The CDR3 DNA reads TGTGCCAGCAGTCCCAGTCCGCTCAACTTCTATGGCTACACCTTC. The chain links TRBV27 to TRBJ1-2, with D hard to call. The germline V gene encodes CDR1 MNHEY and CDR2 SMNVEV (reference sequence). The V end was cut by 5 bases, the J end by 4 bases, with 17 bases between. The CDR3 is 15 amino acids.

The rearrangement links TRBV7-8 to TRBJ2-1; 8 nucleotides align to TRBD2. The CDR3 is made up of 16 amino acids. V shed 2 bases, J shed 5 bases, and the junction held 8 bases outside the gene matches. Germline V lookup: CDR1 SGHVS, CDR2 FQNEAQ. The CDR3 here is CASSLPGSGANNEQFF. The CDR3 coding sequence is TGTGCCAGCAGCTTACCGGGTAGCGGGGCCAACAATGAGCAGTTCTTC. Variable domain in full (rest from reference TRBV7-8 and TRBJ2-1): GAGVSQSPRYKVAKRGQDVALRCDPISGHVSLFWYQQALGQGPEFLTYFQNEAQLDKSGLPSDRFFAERPEGSVSTLKIQRTQQEDSAVYLCASSLPGSGANNEQFFGPGTRLTVL.

The V and J genes are TRBV7-3 and TRBJ2-3, with TRBD2 matching 7 bases. Trimming removed 0 bases from V and 2 bases from J; junction bases left unmatched: 5. The CDR3 loop spans 16 amino acids. The V gene's germline CDR1 is SGHTA and CDR2 FQGTGA. The chain's CDR3 is CASSLTVSGYTDTQYF. CDR3 DNA: TGTGCCAGCAGCTTAACGGTTAGCGGGTACACAGATACGCAGTATTTT.

The V gene is TRBV27, the J gene TRBJ2-7, with TRBD2 matching 7 bases. The V gene's germline CDR1 is MNHEY and CDR2 SMNVEV (reference sequence). This CDR3 has 14 residues. J was trimmed by 4 bases and V by 4 bases; bases with no gene match: 7. In DNA, the CDR3 is TGTGCCAGCAGTTCCAGCGGGATCGGATACGAGCAGTACTTC. Protein sequence: CASSSSGIGYEQYF.

The chain employs TRBV18 and TRBJ2-5; a weak D match, TRBD1 (6 bases). Between the trimmed V and J ends, which lost 0 bases and 5 bases, there was a span of 19 bases. The germline V gene has CDR1 KGHSH and CDR2 LQKENI. The CDR3 loop spans 17 amino acids. The CDR3 loop is CASSPPAPGAGKETQYF. CDR3 DNA: TGTGCCAGCTCACCACCGGCTCCAGGGGCAGGAAAGGAGACCCAGTACTTC.

Remarks on this clone: Other DNA sequences in the same sample also yield this CDR3. The rearrangement uses TRBV2 and TRBJ2-7; D gene unclear. The CDR3 has 14 residues. V shed 3 bases and J shed 7 bases, with 16 bases lying between them. Germline V CDR1 and CDR2: SNHLY, FYNNEI. The CDR3 DNA reads as TGTGCCAGCAGTGAGGTTCCGCCGAGCAATGAGCAGTACTTC. Protein: CASSEVPPSNEQYF.

This clone was recorded many times. Other DNA sequences within the sample encode an identical CDR3. This sequence joins TRBV7-8 and TRBJ2-1; no reliable D call. V was cut by 1 base and J by 0 bases, with 7 bases left in between. The CDR3 has 15 residues. Germline V gives CDR1 SGHVS, CDR2 FQNEAQ. DNA of the CDR3: TGTGCCAGCAGCTTAGGACCCAGCTCCTACAATGAGCAGTTCTTC. Translated: CASSLGPSSYNEQFF. The whole variable domain, filled in from reference TRBV7-8 and TRBJ2-1, reads GAGVSQSPRYKVAKRGQDVALRCDPISGHVSLFWYQQALGQGPEFLTYFQNEAQLDKSGLPSDRFFAERPEGSVSTLKIQRTQQEDSAVYLCASSLGPSSYNEQFFGPGTRLTVL.